This T cell receptor beta chain was captured in a study of cytomegalovirus exposure and HLA in healthy donors. The PCR contained 60 Vbeta and 13 Jbeta primers. This table comes from immunoSEQ multiplex PCR, and its TCRdb copy is limited to in-frame clones, with some not included. The data hold about 180,000 clones, with over 70% observed a single time. This clone was recorded only once. Germline V lookup: CDR1 MNHNS, CDR2 SASEGT. This CDR3 contains 18 residues. V lost 1 base, J lost 1 base, and 14 bases lay in between. The sequenced material came from PBMCs. The sequence was obtained from a woman in her twenties or thirties in good health and CMV-seronegative. J is TRBJ2-6 and V is TRBV6-1; D may be TRBD1 (6 bases). CDR3 region: CASSEVGQIKSGANVLTF. The CDR3 nucleotides are TGTGCCAGCAGTGAAGTAGGACAGATAAAATCTGGGGCCAACGTCCTGACTTTC.